Listed below are T cell receptor beta chains from one sample, sequenced in a study of blood T cell repertoires in COVID-19. Assay used: immunoSEQ multiplex PCR; TCRdb lists only in-frame clones, some missing. In the table there are some 150,000 clones, around four fifths of which are singletons. Sequences were obtained from peripheral blood. Every receptor here comes from a human donor in a cohort sampled during active COVID-19. Both conserved end residues are part of each CDR3. A D gene is named only where the DNA matches it firmly. Size is omitted from some rows. Given values are once, few, many or a class for expanded clones.

j_call | d_call | v_call | cdr3_length | clone_size | cdr3_nt | cdr3_aa
TRBJ2-7 | TRBD1 | TRBV2 | 15 | - | TGTGCCAGCAGTGGAAAAACGGGACAGGTCTACGAGCAGTACTTC | CASSGKTGQVYEQYF
TRBJ1-2 | TRBD1 | TRBV27 | 15 | - | TGTGCCAGCAGTCCTGACAGGGGGCCGCCCTATGGCTACACCTTC | CASSPDRGPPYGYTF
TRBJ1-5 | TRBD1 | TRBV6-5 | 13 | - | TGTGCCAGCAGACAGGGGGCGGTAGGACCCCAGCATTTT | CASRQGAVGPQHF
TRBJ2-7 | TRBD2 | TRBV10-3 | 12 | - | TGTGCCATCAGCGGGACTAGCGGGAATCAGTACTTC | CAISGTSGNQYF
TRBJ1-2 | - | TRBV28 | 14 | - | TGTGCCAGCAGTTTAGGGCAGGCCCTCTATGGCTACACCTTC | CASSLGQALYGYTF
TRBJ2-7 | - | TRBV2 | 14 | - | TGTGCCAGCAGTGAATTTGGGGCAGGGCTCGAGCAGTACTTC | CASSEFGAGLEQYF
TRBJ2-7 | - | TRBV28 | 15 | - | TGTGCCAGCAGGCAAAGGGGGGACAGTTCCTACGAGCAGTACTTC | CASRQRGDSSYEQYF
TRBJ2-1 | TRBD2 | TRBV5-1 | 15 | - | TGCGCCAGCAGCTCCTCCGGGACTAGCATAAATGAGCAGTTCTTC | CASSSSGTSINEQFF
TRBJ1-4 | TRBD1 | TRBV7-8 | 16 | once | TGTGCCAGCAGCTCCCGGGACAGGGGAGTTAATGAAAAACTGTTTTTT | CASSSRDRGVNEKLFF
TRBJ1-4 | - | TRBV28 | 15 | - | TGTGCCAGCAGTTTAGGGGCAGCTTGGCATGAAAAACTGTTTTTT | CASSLGAAWHEKLFF
TRBJ2-3 | TRBD1 | TRBV7-2 | 14 | - | TGTGCCAGCAGCTTTGACAGGGGGCAAGATACGCAGTATTTT | CASSFDRGQDTQYF
TRBJ1-1 | - | TRBV19 | 14 | - | TGTGCCAGTAGCATATTGGACACGCGTTCCGAAGCTTTCTTT | CASSILDTRSEAFF
TRBJ1-3 | - | TRBV7-9 | 14 | few | TGTGCCAGCAGCTTATTATCCGGAGTAAACACCATATATTTT | CASSLLSGVNTIYF
TRBJ2-7 | - | TRBV5-1 | 13 | - | TGCGCCAGCAGCTTGCTCCAGGGGTCCGAGCAGTACTTC | CASSLLQGSEQYF
TRBJ1-3 | TRBD1 | TRBV7-8 | 17 | - | TGTGCCAGCAGCTTAGGGGGGGCAGGGGGATCTGGAAACACCATATATTTT | CASSLGGAGGSGNTIYF
TRBJ2-3 | TRBD1 | TRBV28 | 14 | - | TGTGCCAGCAGTGACAGGGGGCAGACAGATACGCAGTATTTT | CASSDRGQTDTQYF
TRBJ2-3 | - | TRBV7-2 | 15 | - | TGTGCCAGCAGCTTTGGGTCAGGGGATGCAGATACGCAGTATTTT | CASSFGSGDADTQYF
TRBJ1-1 | TRBD1 | TRBV3-1/TRBV3-2 | 14 | - | TGTGCCAGCAGCCAGAACAGGGGAAGGACTGAAGCTTTCTTT | CASSQNRGRTEAFF
TRBJ2-5 | - | TRBV21-1 | 15 | - | TGTGCCAGCAGGCAAGCGGGAGAAATACAAGAGACCCAGTACTTC | CASRQAGEIQETQYF
TRBJ2-6 | - | TRBV5-1 | 17 | - | TGCGCCAGCAGCTTGTCGGGGGATCCTACTGGGGCCAACGTCCTGACTTTC | CASSLSGDPTGANVLTF
TRBJ1-1 | TRBD1 | TRBV27 | 14 | - | TGTGCCAGCAGTTGGGACAGGGGCCTTACTGAAGCTTTCTTT | CASSWDRGLTEAFF
TRBJ1-2 | TRBD1 | TRBV18 | 14 | - | TGTGCCAGCTCACTTACAGGGGACAGCTATGGCTACACCTTC | CASSLTGDSYGYTF
TRBJ2-1 | TRBD2 | TRBV7-2 | 14 | - | TGTGCCAGCAGCCTCGGGGGGACCCACAATGAGCAGTTCTTC | CASSLGGTHNEQFF
TRBJ2-3 | TRBD2 | TRBV7-8 | 18 | - | TGTGCCAGCACTAAGTGGGGTAGCGGGAGGGCCGGTGAAGATACGCAGTATTTT | CASTKWGSGRAGEDTQYF
TRBJ1-1 | TRBD1 | TRBV6-5 | 13 | - | TGTGCCAGCAGTCGGGACAGAAACACTGAAGCTTTCTTT | CASSRDRNTEAFF
TRBJ2-7 | TRBD1 | TRBV6-6 | 13 | few | TGTGCCAGCAGTAGGGACAGGGTAGGCGAGCAGTACTTC | CASSRDRVGEQYF
TRBJ2-7 | - | TRBV18 | 16 | - | TGTGCCAGCTCAACATTTAGCGGACGGAACTCCTACGAGCAGTACTTC | CASSTFSGRNSYEQYF
TRBJ2-1 | TRBD2 | TRBV3-1/TRBV3-2 | 17 | - | TGTGCCAGCAGCCAAGACCACCTAGCGGGCATGAAAAATGAGCAGTTCTTC | CASSQDHLAGMKNEQFF
TRBJ2-2 | TRBD2 | TRBV7-8 | 15 | once | TGTGCCAGCAGCAGAGCGGGAGATCAGACCGGGGAGCTGTTTTTT | CASSRAGDQTGELFF
TRBJ2-2 | TRBD2 | TRBV5-5 | 16 | - | TGTGTCAGCAGCCGTATAGTTCGGGGGGACACCGGGGAGCTGTTTTTT | CVSSRIVRGDTGELFF
TRBJ2-6 | TRBD1 | TRBV29-1 | 15 | - | TGCAGCGTTGGCAGACAGGGCTCCGGGGCCAACGTCCTGACTTTC | CSVGRQGSGANVLTF
TRBJ2-7 | TRBD2 | TRBV6-2/TRBV6-3 | 16 | - | TGTGCCAGCAGCCCCAGAATTAGCGGGAGTAGGAACGAGCAGTACTTC | CASSPRISGSRNEQYF
TRBJ1-2 | - | TRBV29-1 | 12 | - | TGCAGCGTTTGGTCGATAGACTATGGCTACACCTTC | CSVWSIDYGYTF
TRBJ2-7 | - | TRBV4-1 | 15 | - | TGCGCCAGCAGCCAAGGGGTCTCAGGAGCGGGCGAGCAGTACTTC | CASSQGVSGAGEQYF
TRBJ2-1 | TRBD2 | TRBV4-3 | 15 | - | TGCGCCAGCAGCCAGGGACTAGCGGTGGACAATGAGCAGTTCTTC | CASSQGLAVDNEQFF
TRBJ2-1 | TRBD2 | TRBV12-5 | 19 | - | TGTGCTAGTGGTTTGTCCCGAGGGACTAGCGGGGAATCCTACAATGAGCAGTTCTTC | CASGLSRGTSGESYNEQFF
TRBJ2-5 | TRBD2 | TRBV7-6 | 16 | - | TGTGCCAGCAGCTTAGAGACTAGCGTAGGCCAAGAGACCCAGTACTTC | CASSLETSVGQETQYF
TRBJ2-5 | TRBD1 | TRBV24-1 | 16 | - | TGTGCCACCAGTGACCCCGGGACAGGGGGCCAAGAGACCCAGTACTTC | CATSDPGTGGQETQYF
TRBJ1-3 | - | TRBV25-1 | 13 | - | TGTGCCAGCAGGCTAGACAGTGGGAACACCATATATTTT | CASRLDSGNTIYF
TRBJ1-5 | - | TRBV5-1 | 17 | - | TGCGCCAGCAGCTTGGAGCCCCCAGGTCCTAGCAATCAGCCCCAGCATTTT | CASSLEPPGPSNQPQHF
TRBJ2-3 | - | TRBV29-1 | 12 | - | TGCAGCGCCCAGACAGGTCCGGATACGCAGTATTTT | CSAQTGPDTQYF
TRBJ2-3 | - | TRBV5-1 | 13 | - | TGCGCCAGCAGCTTGGTTCTCACAGATACGCAGTATTTT | CASSLVLTDTQYF
TRBJ2-1 | - | TRBV12-5 | 16 | - | TGTGCTAGTGGTTTGCCCCTGGGAGAATTAAACAATGAGCAGTTCTTC | CASGLPLGELNNEQFF
TRBJ2-2 | - | TRBV7-9 | 12 | - | TGTGCCAGCAGCCGGTCTAGGGGGGAGCTGTTTTTT | CASSRSRGELFF
TRBJ2-1 | - | TRBV3-1/TRBV3-2 | 14 | - | TGTGCCAGCAGCCAAGTCGCGGGGTACAATGAGCAGTTCTTC | CASSQVAGYNEQFF
TRBJ2-2 | TRBD2 | TRBV4-1 | 16 | few | TGCGCCAGCAGGATGAGCGGGAGGGTTAACACCGGGGAGCTGTTTTTT | CASRMSGRVNTGELFF
TRBJ1-1 | - | TRBV2 | 14 | - | TGTGCCAGCAGTGAATGGGGAGTTCACACTGAAGCTTTCTTT | CASSEWGVHTEAFF